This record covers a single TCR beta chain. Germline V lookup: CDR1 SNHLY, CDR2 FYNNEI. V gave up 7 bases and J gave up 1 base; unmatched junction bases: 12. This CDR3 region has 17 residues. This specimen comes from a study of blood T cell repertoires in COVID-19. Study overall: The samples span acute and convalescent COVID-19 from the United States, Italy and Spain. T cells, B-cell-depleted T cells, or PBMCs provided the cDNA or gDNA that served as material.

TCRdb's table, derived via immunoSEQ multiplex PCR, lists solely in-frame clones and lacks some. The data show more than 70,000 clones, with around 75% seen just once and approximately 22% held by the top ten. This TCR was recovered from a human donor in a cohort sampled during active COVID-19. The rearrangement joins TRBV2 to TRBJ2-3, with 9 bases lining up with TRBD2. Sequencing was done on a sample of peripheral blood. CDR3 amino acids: CASTRDSGRYRTDTQYF. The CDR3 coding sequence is TGTGCCAGCACGCGGGATAGCGGGAGATACCGCACAGATACGCAGTATTTT.